Detailed here is one T cell receptor beta chain. Its antigen remains unidentified. The CDR3 sequence is 15 residues long. Germline V gene lookup returns CDR1 SGHTA and CDR2 FQGNSA. V lost 9 bases and J 1 base, leaving 15 bases between the germline ends. The data were obtained in a study of cytomegalovirus exposure and HLA in healthy donors. Study conclusions and caveats: The Asian-associated ancestry cluster reportedly had fewer N-insertions than the approximately 690-donor mean in a later analysis. TCR beta sequences reportedly predicted the HLA-A and HLA-B alleles of most subjects accurately. In vitro confirmation showed a few CMV-associated chains to be CMV antigen specific. The study had only CMV serostatus as immune exposure information.

The PCR used 60 Vbeta and 13 Jbeta primers. Method: immunoSEQ multiplex PCR; TCRdb's copy keeps in-frame clones and lacks some. Of 85,000 to 90,000 clones in the sample, about 90% were seen once. The receptor's source is a young man in good health and CMV-seronegative. Sequencing was done on a sample of PBMCs. The chain has TRBV7-2 and TRBJ2-2, with D possibly being TRBD2 (6 bases). The CDR3 sequence: CASISGGMNTGELFF. DNA of the CDR3: TGTGCCAGTATCAGCGGAGGGATGAACACCGGGGAGCTGTTTTTT.